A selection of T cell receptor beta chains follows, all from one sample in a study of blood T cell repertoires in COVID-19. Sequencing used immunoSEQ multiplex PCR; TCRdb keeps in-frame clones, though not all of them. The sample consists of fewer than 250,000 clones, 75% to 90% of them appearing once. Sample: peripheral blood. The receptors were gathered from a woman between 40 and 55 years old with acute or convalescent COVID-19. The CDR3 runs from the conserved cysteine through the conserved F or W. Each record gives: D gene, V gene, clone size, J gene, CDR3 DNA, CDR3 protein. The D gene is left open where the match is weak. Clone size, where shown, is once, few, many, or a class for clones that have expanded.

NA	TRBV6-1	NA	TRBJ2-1	TGTGCCAGCAGTGAAGGCAGCGCTAGGCAGTTCTTC	CASSEGSARQFF
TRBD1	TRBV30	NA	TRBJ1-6	TGTGCCTGCGATACAGGGGGAGGTTCACCCCTCCACTTT	CACDTGGGSPLHF
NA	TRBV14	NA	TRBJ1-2	TGTGCCAGCAGCCAACTGGGCAGCAGCTATGGCTACACCTTC	CASSQLGSSYGYTF
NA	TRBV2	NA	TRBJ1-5	TGTGCCAGCAGTGAAGGGAGGGCCCAGCATTTT	CASSEGRAQHF
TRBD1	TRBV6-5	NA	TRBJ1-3	TGTGCCAGTAGTTATGAAGAGGGGGCAACAGGAAACACCATATATTTT	CASSYEEGATGNTIYF
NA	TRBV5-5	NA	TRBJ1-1	TGTGCCAGCAGCTTGTCGGGGGGCACTGAAGCTTTCTTT	CASSLSGGTEAFF
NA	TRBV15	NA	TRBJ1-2	TGTGCCACCAGCACTACAGGACCCCCTAACTATGGCTACACCTTC	CATSTTGPPNYGYTF
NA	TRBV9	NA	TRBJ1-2	TGTGCCAGCAGCTCCTCAAACCAGGAGGGTAGCTATGGCTACACCTTC	CASSSSNQEGSYGYTF
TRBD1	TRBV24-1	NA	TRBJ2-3	TGTGCCACCAGTGACACGGGACAGTTCACAGATACGCAGTATTTT	CATSDTGQFTDTQYF
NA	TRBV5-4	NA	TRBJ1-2	TGTGCCAGCAGCGCCCCTGGGACAAAATCTAACTATGGCTACACCTTC	CASSAPGTKSNYGYTF
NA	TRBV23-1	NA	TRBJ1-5	TGCGCCAGCAGTAGGGGTTTGGGTCAGCCCCAGCATTTT	CASSRGLGQPQHF
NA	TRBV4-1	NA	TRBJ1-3	TGCGCCAGCAGCCAAGATTACGAGGTTTTCTCTGGAAACACCATATATTTT	CASSQDYEVFSGNTIYF
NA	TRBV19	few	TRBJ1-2	TGTGCCAGTAGTAGTGACACCAGATTCTATGGCTACACCTTC	CASSSDTRFYGYTF
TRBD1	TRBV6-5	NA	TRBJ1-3	TGTGCCAGCAGTTCGGGACAGGACTACACCATATATTTT	CASSSGQDYTIYF
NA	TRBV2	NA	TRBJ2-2	TGTGCCAGCAGTGCGTACAGGCCATCCAGCGTCGACACCGGGGAGCTGTTTTTT	CASSAYRPSSVDTGELFF
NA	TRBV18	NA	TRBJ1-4	TGTGCCAGCTCACCCCTCGGTCGGGCTAATGAAAAACTGTTTTTT	CASSPLGRANEKLFF
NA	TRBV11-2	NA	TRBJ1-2	TGTGCCAGCAGCTCTGGAGCGGGATATGGCTACACCTTC	CASSSGAGYGYTF
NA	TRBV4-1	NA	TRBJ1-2	TGCGCCAGCAGCCAAGACGGGAGAGGACGGAACTCCTACACCTTC	CASSQDGRGRNSYTF
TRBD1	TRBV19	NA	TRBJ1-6	TGTGCCAGTAGCAACCGACAGGGGGCTTATAATTCACCCCTCCACTTT	CASSNRQGAYNSPLHF
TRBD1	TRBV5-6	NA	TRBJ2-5	TGTGCCAGCAGCCCAGGACAGGGCGGGGAGACCCAGTACTTC	CASSPGQGGETQYF
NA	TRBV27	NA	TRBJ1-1	TGTGCCAGCAGTCCCCTCCAGAGAGACAGGAGTGAAGCTTTCTTT	CASSPLQRDRSEAFF
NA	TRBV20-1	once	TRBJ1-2	TGCAGTGCGTATAGCCGGGGGGGTGGCACCTTC	CSAYSRGGGTF
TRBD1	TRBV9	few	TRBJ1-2	TGTGCCAGCAGCGTGAATACAGGGGGCGCGGGGGATGGCTACACCTTC	CASSVNTGGAGDGYTF
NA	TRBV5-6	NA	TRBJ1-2	TGTGCCAGCAGCTTGGGTCTATCAGGTGTGCTCTATGGCTACACCTTC	CASSLGLSGVLYGYTF
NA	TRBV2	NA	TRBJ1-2	TGTGCCAGCAGCGCAGGCCGGCAGAGCTATGGCTACACCTTC	CASSAGRQSYGYTF
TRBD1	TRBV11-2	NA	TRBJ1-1	TGTGCCAGCAGCCTCGACAGGGACACTGAAGCTTTCTTT	CASSLDRDTEAFF
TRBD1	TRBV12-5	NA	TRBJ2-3	TGTGCTAGTGGTTTGGCCTGGACAGGGCTCCACACAGATACGCAGTATTTT	CASGLAWTGLHTDTQYF
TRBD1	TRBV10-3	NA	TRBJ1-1	TGTGCCATCAGTGACAGGGGGATGAACACTGAAGCTTTCTTT	CAISDRGMNTEAFF
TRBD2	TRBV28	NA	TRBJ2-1	TGTGCCAGCAGTTGGCAGCGGGGGACCTACTACAATGAGCAGTTCTTC	CASSWQRGTYYNEQFF
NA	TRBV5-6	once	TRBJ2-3	TGTGCCAGCAGCTTGGAACTAGATAGCACAGATACGCAGTATTTT	CASSLELDSTDTQYF
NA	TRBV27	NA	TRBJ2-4	TGTGCCAGACCGCGGCCCAAAAACATTCAGTACTTC	CARPRPKNIQYF
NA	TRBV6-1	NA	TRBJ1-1	TGTGCCAGCAGTGAATGGGGGGGCACGGTAGCTTTCTTT	CASSEWGGTVAFF
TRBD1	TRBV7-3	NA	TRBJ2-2	TGTGCCAGCAGACTACAGGGGGCTAGCGGGGAGCTGTTTTTT	CASRLQGASGELFF
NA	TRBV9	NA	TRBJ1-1	TGTGCCAGCAGCGTAGGTTCTAGTGGTGAAGCTTTCTTT	CASSVGSSGEAFF
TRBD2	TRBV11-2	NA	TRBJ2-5	TGTGCCAGCAGCCTGCGGTCGACGGGGGGGCTGCAGACCCAGTACTTC	CASSLRSTGGLQTQYF
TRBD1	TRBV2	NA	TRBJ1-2	TGTGCCAGCGCCCCAGCGGACAGGGGGTATGGCTACACCTTC	CASAPADRGYGYTF
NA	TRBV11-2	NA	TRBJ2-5	TGTGCCAGCAGCCGGAGACAGGACGGGGAGACCCAGTACTTC	CASSRRQDGETQYF
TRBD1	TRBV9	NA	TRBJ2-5	TGTGCCAGCAGCGCTACAGGGGGAGCACAAGAGACCCAGTACTTC	CASSATGGAQETQYF
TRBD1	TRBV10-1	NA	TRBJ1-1	TGCGCCAGCAGCGGGGCCAGACAGGGAAGGGCTTTCTTT	CASSGARQGRAFF
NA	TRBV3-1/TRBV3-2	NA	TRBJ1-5	TGTGCCAGCAGCCAAACCGGGACATTAAGCAATCAGCCCCAGCATTTT	CASSQTGTLSNQPQHF
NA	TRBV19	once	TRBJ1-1	TGTGCCAGTCGAGAGAAACAGGGCACCGCATTTCGAGCTTTCTTT	CASREKQGTAFRAFF